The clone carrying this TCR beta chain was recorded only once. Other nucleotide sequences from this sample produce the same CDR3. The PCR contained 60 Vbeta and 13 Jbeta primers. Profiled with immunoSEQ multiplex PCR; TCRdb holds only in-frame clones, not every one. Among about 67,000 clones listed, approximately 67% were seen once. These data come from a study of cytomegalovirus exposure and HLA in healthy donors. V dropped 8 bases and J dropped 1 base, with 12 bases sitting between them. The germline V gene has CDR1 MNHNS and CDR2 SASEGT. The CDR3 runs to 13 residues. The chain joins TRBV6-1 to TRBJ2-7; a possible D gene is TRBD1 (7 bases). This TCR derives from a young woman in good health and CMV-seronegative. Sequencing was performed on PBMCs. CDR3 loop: CASRQGLSYEQYF. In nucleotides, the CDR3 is TGTGCCAGCCGACAGGGACTGTCCTACGAGCAGTACTTC.